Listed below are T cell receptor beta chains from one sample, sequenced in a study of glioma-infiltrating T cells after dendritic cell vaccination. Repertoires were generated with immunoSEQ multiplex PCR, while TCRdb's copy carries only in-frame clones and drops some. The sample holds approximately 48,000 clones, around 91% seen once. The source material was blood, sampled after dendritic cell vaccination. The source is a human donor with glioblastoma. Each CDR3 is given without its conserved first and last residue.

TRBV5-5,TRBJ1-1,ASSFDRYTEAF
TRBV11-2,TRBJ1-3,ASSLDRAYSGNTIY
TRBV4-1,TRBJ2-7,ASSHLAGFYEQY
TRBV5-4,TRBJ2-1,ASSPDRSYLYNEQF
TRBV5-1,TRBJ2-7,ASSLAQGYEQY
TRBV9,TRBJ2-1,ASSARLAPYNEQF
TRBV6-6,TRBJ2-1,ASSLTSGRNSNEQF
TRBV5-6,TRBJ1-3,ASSLPLQGAQPGNTIY
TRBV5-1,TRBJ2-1,ASRVSSEYNEQF
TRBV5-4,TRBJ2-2,ASSGGLSPTGELF
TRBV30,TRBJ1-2,AWSGQADYGYT
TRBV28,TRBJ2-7,ASSLFGRYEQY
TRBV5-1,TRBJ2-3,ASSLAETVTDTQY
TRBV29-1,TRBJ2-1,SVEGVGGYSYNEQF
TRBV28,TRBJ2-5,ASSPQREPLETQY
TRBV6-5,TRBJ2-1,ASSYMDTEEQF
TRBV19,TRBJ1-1,ASTLLGGEAF
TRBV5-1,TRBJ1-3,ASSFDSGAGNTIY
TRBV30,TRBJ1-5,AWSVGQGGQPQH
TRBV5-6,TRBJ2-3,ASRMRSSTDTQY
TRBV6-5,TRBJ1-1,ASSFSRTGGTEAF
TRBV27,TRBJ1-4,AWDRGEEEKLF
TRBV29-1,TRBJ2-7,SVGQGFGYEQY
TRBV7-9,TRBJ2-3,ASSLDGAARTQY
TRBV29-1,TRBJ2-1,SVEGFGSRSYNEQF
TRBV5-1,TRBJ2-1,ASSPGSAGPYNEQF
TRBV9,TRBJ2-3,ASSAGSGPDTQY
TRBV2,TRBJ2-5,ASITSGTGIRETQY
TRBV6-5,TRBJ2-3,ASRSGTVSTDTQY
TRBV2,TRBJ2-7,ASKQDYPTYEQY
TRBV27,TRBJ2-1,ASSLRVAGDNEQF
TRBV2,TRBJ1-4,ASSEVVRVFEKLF
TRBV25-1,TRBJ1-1,ASSEQGNTEAF
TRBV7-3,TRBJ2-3,ASRPGLAADTQY
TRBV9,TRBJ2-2,ASAGTGETGELF
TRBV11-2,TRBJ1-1,ASSFLSGLVGTEAF
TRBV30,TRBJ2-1,AWARQVYNEQF